The clone carrying this T cell receptor beta chain was recorded at least ten times. Its antigen remains unidentified. The CDR3 is made up of 17 amino acids. V lost 4 bases and J 0 bases, leaving 17 bases between the germline ends. The germline CDR1 and CDR2 sequences are SGHRS and YFSETQ. The entry originates in a study of human T cells and chemical hapten exposure. The library attached unique molecular identifiers to individual cDNA molecules. TCRdb re-called the reads with MiXCR, one entry per CDR3 protein. The table lists around 120,000 distinct CDR3 sequences, 6.5% to 10% of them singletons, with just over 1.4% in the top ten. Unfractionated whole blood was the source from which total RNA was extracted. Study-level results: Sensitizing to DPC left TCRs with a frequency above 1 in 1000 unaltered.

The V and J genes are TRBV5-1 and TRBJ1-5; D perhaps matches TRBD1 (6 bases). The sequenced sample consisted of whole blood. The TCR comes from a human donor in good health. Some clones in this sample may be carry-over from other donors' samples. CDR3 bases: TGCGCCAGCAGCCCAGGTTCAGGGGCTGTTAGCAATCAGCCCCAGCATTTT. Its translation is CASSPGSGAVSNQPQHF.